What follows are 32 T cell receptor beta chains derived from one specimen sequenced in a study of cytomegalovirus exposure and HLA in healthy donors. The PCR was carried out with 60 Vbeta primers and 13 Jbeta primers. The repertoire was sequenced with immunoSEQ multiplex PCR; TCRdb's copy has only in-frame clones and lacks some. The table for this sample gives roughly 100,000 clones. Sequenced: PBMCs. These receptors all stem from a man aged 40-49 years in good health and CMV-seronegative.

The genes are TRBV5-8 and TRBJ2-7, with D possibly being TRBD1 (6 bases). CDR3 size: 17 residues. V lost 6 bases to trimming and J lost 2 bases, with 24 bases between them. CDR1 and CDR2 (germline): SGHTS, YDEGEE. In DNA, the CDR3 is TGTGCCAGCACGAACGAAGATGCTACTTGGACAGCCTACGAGCAGTACTTC. Its translation is CASTNEDATWTAYEQYF.

This chain links TRBV4-3 with TRBJ2-7; D not certain. This CDR3 spans 17 amino acids. V was shortened by 0 bases and J by 3 bases, with 18 bases between the two germline ends. CDR1 is LGHNA and CDR2 is YSLEER in the germline V gene. The CDR3 here is CASSQDFFMGSHYEQYF. The DNA for the CDR3 is TGCGCCAGCAGCCAAGATTTCTTCATGGGCAGCCACTACGAGCAGTACTTC.

Of note for this clone: One end of the junction fails to match germline, which may point to a read error. The chain uses TRBV6-1 and TRBJ1-2; 7 bases line up with TRBD1. CDR1 is MNHNS and CDR2 is SASEGT in the germline V gene. The CDR3 runs to 14 residues. The CDR3 coding sequence is TGTGCCAGCAGGGAAGACAGGGTCAACTATGGCTACACCTTC. It encodes CASREDRVNYGYTF.

V usage is TRBV11-2 and J usage is TRBJ2-2, with 9 bases identical to TRBD1. V gave up 7 bases and J gave up 6 bases; unmatched junction bases: 6. The germline CDR1 and CDR2 sequences are SGHAT and FQNNGV. The CDR3 has 14 amino acids. CDR3 sequence reads: CASTGQGLAGELFF. The CDR3 DNA reads as TGTGCCAGCACCGGACAGGGGTTGGCCGGGGAGCTGTTTTTT. Full variable domain (rest looked up from reference TRBV11-2 and TRBJ2-2): EAGVAQSPRYKIIEKRQSVAFWCNPISGHATLYWYQQILGQGPKLLIQFQNNGVVDDSQLPKDRFSAERLKGVDSTLKIQPAKLEDSAVYLCASTGQGLAGELFFGEGSRLTVL.

V usage is TRBV4-3 and J usage is TRBJ1-3, with D uncertain. V lost 0 bases and J 0 bases, leaving 12 bases between the germline ends. CDR1 and CDR2 (germline): LGHNA, YSLEER. The CDR3 is made up of 17 amino acids. This chain's CDR3 is CASSQDIGRDSGNTIYF. Here the CDR3 DNA reads TGCGCCAGCAGCCAAGATATCGGTAGAGACTCTGGAAACACCATATATTTT.

The chain is built from TRBV19 and TRBJ2-3; 7 positions agree with TRBD2. The germline gives CDR1 LNHDA, CDR2 SQIVND (reference sequence). The CDR3 totals 15 residues. Germline trimming cut 3 bases from V and 5 bases from J; bases unmatched to any gene: 8. CDR3 bases: TGTGCCAGTAGTATGTCGACGGGGACTATAGATACGCAGTATTTT. Protein: CASSMSTGTIDTQYF.

V usage is TRBV5-4 and J usage is TRBJ2-4; D not resolved. The CDR3 runs to 16 residues. The V end lost 1 base, the J end lost 0 bases, and 11 bases lay between the germline ends. CDR1 SGHNT and CDR2 YYREEE come from the germline V gene (reference sequence). Here the CDR3 reads CASSLQFDTAKNIQYF. The CDR3 DNA reads as TGTGCCAGCAGCTTGCAGTTCGACACAGCCAAAAACATTCAGTACTTC.

CDR3 in DNA: TGTGCCAGCAGCTTGGCCCCAGGGGAGTCTGAAGCTTTCTTT. Translating it yields CASSLAPGESEAFF. The chain recombines TRBV5-4 with TRBJ1-1, with D possibly TRBD1 on 6 matching bases. The V and J ends lost 0 bases and 6 bases respectively, with 12 bases between them. The CDR3 sequence is 14 residues long. From germline, CDR1 is SGHNT and CDR2 YYREEE (reference sequence). Filled out from reference TRBV5-4 and TRBJ1-1, the complete variable domain reads ETGVTQSPTHLIKTRGQQVTLRCSSQSGHNTVSWYQQALGQGPQFIFQYYREEENGRGNFPPRFSGLQFPNYSSELNVNALELDDSALYLCASSLAPGESEAFFGQGTRLTVV.

This chain uses TRBV29-1 with TRBJ2-5; D possibly corresponds to TRBD1 (6 bases). From germline, CDR1 is SQVTM and CDR2 ANQGSEA. The CDR3 runs to 11 residues. Trimming shortened V by 8 bases and J by 5 bases, and 12 bases separated the two germline ends. The CDR3, as DNA: TGCAGCCTCGGGACAATGGAGACCCAGTACTTC. It yields the protein CSLGTMETQYF.

V and J are TRBV7-2 and TRBJ2-5, with TRBD2 as a possible D gene (6 bases). The CDR3 has 13 amino acids. Germline CDR1 and CDR2: SGHTA and FQGNSA. V dropped 11 bases and J dropped 3 bases, with 16 bases sitting between them. CDR3 residues: CASTEGDKETQYF. CDR3 nucleotide sequence: TGTGCCTCGACGGAGGGAGATAAAGAGACCCAGTACTTC.

The rearrangement joins TRBV19 to TRBJ2-1; 7 positions match TRBD2. Germline V CDR1 and CDR2: LNHDA, SQIVND (reference sequence). CDR3 size: 14 residues. V dropped 3 bases and J dropped 6; count of bases not matched to a gene: 5. The chain's CDR3 is CASSIGLAVNEQFF. The CDR3 coding sequence is TGTGCCAGTAGTATTGGGCTAGCGGTCAATGAGCAGTTCTTC.

The chain carries TRBV6-4 and TRBJ2-3, with TRBD1 matching over 7 bases. CDR3 length: 16 residues. Germline loops: CDR1 MRHNA, CDR2 SNTAGT. The V segment lost 3 bases and the J segment 5 bases; nucleotides outside the gene matches: 11. CDR3 sequence: CASSDYGNRGLDTQYF. The CDR3 DNA follows: TGTGCCAGCAGTGATTACGGGAACAGGGGATTAGATACGCAGTATTTT.

This chain connects TRBV2 to TRBJ2-5, with a weak D call TRBD1 (6 bases). The germline V gene has CDR1 SNHLY and CDR2 FYNNEI. V lost 8 bases and J 4 bases, leaving 8 bases between the germline ends. The CDR3 has 11 residues. The CDR3 is CASGRGETQYF. The CDR3 DNA follows: TGTGCCAGCGGCAGGGGAGAGACCCAGTACTTC.

The chain links TRBV18 to TRBJ1-5, with TRBD1 identical over 7 bases. The CDR3 runs to 15 residues. J gave up 5 bases and V 4 bases, and 8 bases lay outside the gene matches. Germline CDR1 and CDR2: KGHSH and LQKENI. Here the CDR3 DNA reads TGTGCCAGCTCACACATAGACAGGGAAGATCAGCCCCAGCATTTT. Translating it yields CASSHIDREDQPQHF.

This chain links TRBV4-1 with TRBJ2-1; 12 nucleotides line up with TRBD1. Germline V gene lookup returns CDR1 MGHRA and CDR2 YSYEKL. CDR3 length: 21 residues. V lost 1 base, J lost 8 bases, and 21 bases stayed unmatched. The CDR3 is CASSQALRDRGLLAGVDEQFF. The DNA of the CDR3 is TGCGCCAGCAGCCAAGCTCTCCGGGACAGGGGGCTCCTAGCGGGAGTAGATGAGCAGTTCTTC.

This chain connects TRBV2 to TRBJ1-6, with 10 bases aligning to TRBD1. Losses at the gene ends were 6 bases for V and 11 bases for J; bases not matched to a gene: 7. Germline V CDR1 and CDR2: SNHLY, FYNNEI. This CDR3 comprises 14 residues. CDR3 sequence (DNA): TGTGCCAGCAGCGGAGGACAGGGGGGCACACCCCTCCACTTT. Translated: CASSGGQGGTPLHF.

The CDR3 coding sequence is TGTGCCAGCAGTTTGGCGGGGCGCACAGATACGCAGTATTTT. Translation: CASSLAGRTDTQYF. The chain joins TRBV27 to TRBJ2-3, with D possibly being TRBD2 (6 bases). The V and J ends lost 3 bases and 1 base respectively, with 8 bases between them. Germline CDR1 reads MNHEY; CDR2 reads SMNVEV (reference sequence). The CDR3 runs 14 residues.

V and J are TRBV9 and TRBJ2-7; TRBD1 matches at 9 bases. CDR1 SGDLS and CDR2 YYNGEE come from the germline V gene. CDR3 size: 16 residues. V shed 0 bases, J shed 7 bases, and the junction held 11 bases outside the gene matches. CDR3 region: CASSVEGDRALSEQYF. CDR3 nucleotide sequence: TGTGCCAGCAGCGTAGAGGGGGACAGGGCATTGAGTGAGCAGTACTTC.

The V gene is TRBV18, the J gene TRBJ2-7; 7 bases map to TRBD1. V was pared by 1 base and J by 1 base, with 10 bases of the junction left unmatched. CDR1 KGHSH and CDR2 LQKENI come from the germline V gene. There are 17 residues in the CDR3. Here the CDR3 reads CASSPQPGGETSYEQYF. CDR3 coding DNA: TGTGCCAGCTCACCACAGCCAGGGGGTGAAACTTCCTACGAGCAGTACTTC.

J is TRBJ2-1 and V is TRBV10-3; TRBD2 matches at 12 bases. The CDR3 runs 16 residues. From germline, CDR1 is ENHRY and CDR2 SYGVKD. V gave up 2 bases and J gave up 10 bases; unmatched junction bases: 9. The CDR3 DNA is TGTGCCATCAGTGAGGCGTGGACTAGCGGGGAGTTGGAGCAGTTCTTC. Amino acid sequence: CAISEAWTSGELEQFF.

The chain uses TRBV30 and TRBJ1-4, with 7 bases aligning to TRBD1. Looked up from germline, CDR1 is GTSNPN and CDR2 is SVGIG (reference sequence). V trimming: 3 bases; J trimming: 0 bases; junction bases outside the gene matches: 7. CDR3 length: 16 residues. The CDR3 DNA reads TGTGCCTGGAGCGCTCACGGGACAGCAACTAATGAAAAACTGTTTTTT. It encodes CAWSAHGTATNEKLFF.

The chain has TRBV19 and TRBJ1-1; D is perhaps TRBD1 (5 bases). CDR1 LNHDA and CDR2 SQIVND come from the germline V gene (reference sequence). This CDR3 contains 16 residues. The V and J ends lost 5 bases and 2 bases respectively, with 18 bases between them. CDR3 sequence: CASSDPPGWGNTEAFF. The CDR3 nucleotides read TGTGCCAGTAGTGATCCCCCAGGGTGGGGAAACACTGAAGCTTTCTTT. Supplemented by reference TRBV19 and TRBJ1-1, the full variable domain reads DGGITQSPKYLFRKEGQNVTLSCEQNLNHDAMYWYRQDPGQGLRLIYYSQIVNDFQKGDIAEGYSVSREKKESFPLTVTSAQKNPTAFYLCASSDPPGWGNTEAFFGQGTRLTVV.

V and J are TRBV29-1 and TRBJ2-1, with 12 positions matching TRBD2. CDR1 is SQVTM and CDR2 is ANQGSEA in the germline V gene. The ends lost 7 bases at V and 13 bases at J; junction bases unmatched: 14. The CDR3 sequence is 14 residues long. The CDR3 DNA follows: TGCAGCGCCCAGACTCTAGCGGGAGGGCCCTCTCAGTTCTTC. Its protein is CSAQTLAGGPSQFF.

The rearrangement joins TRBV7-2 to TRBJ1-2, with 7 bases fitting TRBD1. There are 15 residues in the CDR3. The J segment lost 1 base and the V segment lost 1 base, leaving 3 bases of the junction unmatched. The germline V gene has CDR1 SGHTA and CDR2 FQGNSA. The CDR3 reads CASSLGQGINYGYTF. The CDR3, as DNA: TGTGCCAGCAGCTTAGGACAGGGAATTAACTATGGCTACACCTTC.

CDR3 in DNA: TGTGCCAGCAGCTTAGTACAGGGCCAAGAGACCCAGTACTTC. Translation gives CASSLVQGQETQYF. The gene calls are TRBV7-2 and TRBJ2-5, with TRBD1 as a possible D gene (6 bases). V was pared by 1 base and J by 1 base, with 7 bases between. Germline values: CDR1 SGHTA, CDR2 FQGNSA. The CDR3 contains 14 residues. Variable domain in full (rest from reference TRBV7-2 and TRBJ2-5): GAGVSQSPSNKVTEKGKDVELRCDPISGHTALYWYRQSLGQGLEFLIYFQGNSAPDKSGLPSDRFSAERTGGSVSTLTIQRTQQEDSAVYLCASSLVQGQETQYFGPGTRLLVL.

The chain couples TRBV4-1 to TRBJ1-5; D possibly corresponds to TRBD1 (5 bases). CDR1 MGHRA and CDR2 YSYEKL come from the germline V gene. The CDR3 loop spans 16 amino acids. The V end lost 0 bases, the J end lost 2 bases, and 11 bases lay between the germline ends. The CDR3 is CASSQEAGYGNQPQHF. The CDR3 DNA reads as TGCGCCAGCAGCCAAGAGGCAGGGTATGGCAATCAGCCCCAGCATTTT.

The V gene is TRBV5-4, the J gene TRBJ2-2; 8 bases align to TRBD2. CDR3 length: 15 residues. The V gene's germline CDR1 is SGHNT and CDR2 YYREEE (reference sequence). J gave up 6 bases and V 0 bases, and 4 bases lay outside the gene matches. The chain's CDR3 is CASSLGQRGSGELFF. The DNA for the CDR3 is TGTGCCAGCAGCTTGGGACAGCGGGGGTCCGGGGAGCTGTTTTTT.

V usage is TRBV29-1 and J usage is TRBJ2-3; TRBD1 agrees at 7 bases. Trimming took 7 bases from V and 4 from J; bases not matched to a gene: 8. The CDR3 runs to 13 residues. Per germline, CDR1 SQVTM and CDR2 ANQGSEA. CDR3 in DNA: TGCAGCGCCCCCCGCCAGGGGGCAGATACGCAGTATTTT. Translating it yields CSAPRQGADTQYF.

V is TRBV19 and J is TRBJ2-7; 12 nucleotides line up with TRBD2. Trimming cost V 6 bases and J 7 bases; bases outside gene matches: 7. Germline V CDR1 and CDR2: LNHDA, SQIVND (reference sequence). The CDR3 is made up of 14 amino acids. The CDR3 loop reads CASRPSGGAWEQYF. CDR3 coding DNA: TGTGCCAGTAGACCTAGCGGGGGGGCCTGGGAGCAGTACTTC.

CDR3 sequence: CARREGGDTQYF. The CDR3 DNA follows: TGTGCCAGACGGGAGGGCGGAGATACGCAGTATTTT. The rearrangement uses TRBV2 and TRBJ2-3; 8 bases map to TRBD2. Germline values: CDR1 SNHLY, CDR2 FYNNEI. The CDR3 loop spans 12 amino acids. V was clipped by 9 bases and J by 5 bases; unmatched bases: 4.

With respect to this clone: This likely comes from a read error, as the CDR3 has no conserved phenylalanine or tryptophan at its end. The chain uses TRBV7-9 and TRBJ2-7; TRBD1 agrees at 9 bases. The V and J ends lost 11 bases and 4 bases, in that order; junction bases with no gene match: 9. The CDR3 consists of 13 residues. The germline V gene has CDR1 SEHNR and CDR2 FQNEAQ (reference sequence). CDR3 nucleotides: TGTGCCGGCGAAGACAGGGGGAAGTACGAGCAGTACATC. Amino acids: CAGEDRGKYEQYI.

The chain carries TRBV5-1 and TRBJ1-1; no clear D gene. From germline, CDR1 is SGHRS and CDR2 YFSETQ. This CDR3 is 14 amino acids long. The V and J ends lost 0 bases and 2 bases respectively, with 8 bases between them. The CDR3 sequence: CASSLGRSNTEAFF. Here the CDR3 DNA reads TGCGCCAGCAGCTTGGGCAGAAGTAACACTGAAGCTTTCTTT. Together with reference TRBV5-1 and TRBJ1-1, the CDR3 gives the full variable domain: KAGVTQTPRYLIKTRGQQVTLSCSPISGHRSVSWYQQTPGQGLQFLFEYFSETQRNKGNFPGRFSGRQFSNSRSEMNVSTLELGDSALYLCASSLGRSNTEAFFGQGTRLTVV.